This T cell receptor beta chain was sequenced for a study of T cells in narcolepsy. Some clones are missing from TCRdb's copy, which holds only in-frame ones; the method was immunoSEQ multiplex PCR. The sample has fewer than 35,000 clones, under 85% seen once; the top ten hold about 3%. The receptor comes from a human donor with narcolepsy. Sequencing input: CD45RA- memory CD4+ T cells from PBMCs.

CDR3 loop: CASNRARGEQYF. CDR3 nucleotides: TGTGCCAGTAACAGGGCGCGGGGCGAGCAGTACTTC. This rearrangement joins TRBV6-1 to TRBJ2-7; perhaps D is TRBD1 or TRBD2 (6 bases each). The V end lost 9 bases, the J end lost 6 bases, and 15 bases lay between the germline ends. Germline V gene lookup returns CDR1 MNHNS and CDR2 SASEGT. The CDR3 consists of 12 residues.